The next 18 T cell receptor beta chains were all read from a single sample in a study of blood T cell repertoires in COVID-19. Clones were sequenced by immunoSEQ multiplex PCR, and TCRdb holds only the in-frame ones, with some missing. Here the sample spans approximately 350,000 clones, about 89% being singletons. What was sequenced was peripheral blood. Every receptor here comes from a woman aged 45-65 years with COVID-19, enrolled during active disease.

This chain links TRBV11-3 with TRBJ2-1; a weak D match, TRBD2 (5 bases). This CDR3 has 13 amino acids. Germline V gives CDR1 SGHNT, CDR2 YENEEA. Deletions cut 2 bases from V and 7 bases from J, with 9 bases between. The chain's CDR3 is CASSLISGNEQFF. In DNA form, the CDR3 reads TGTGCCAGCAGCTTAATCTCGGGGAATGAGCAGTTCTTC.

The rearrangement joins TRBV25-1 to TRBJ2-1, with 11 bases that match TRBD2. The germline CDR1 and CDR2 sequences are MGHDK and SYGVNS. This CDR3 has 14 residues. Trimming took 7 bases from V and 6 from J; bases not matched to a gene: 5. Here the CDR3 DNA reads TGTGCCAGCATTAGCGGGAGGGCGAGCAATGAGCAGTTCTTC. The encoded protein is CASISGRASNEQFF.

The V gene is TRBV12-3 or TRBV12-4, the J gene TRBJ1-2; no clear D gene. The CDR3 runs to 12 residues. Deletions cut 3 bases from V and 3 bases from J, with 5 bases between. CDR3 bases: TGTGCCAGCAGTTTTACGGACTATGGCTACACCTTC. Translating it yields CASSFTDYGYTF.

The chain is built from TRBV11-2 and TRBJ2-7; 8 nucleotides agree with TRBD2. This CDR3 has 14 amino acids. Per the germline V gene, CDR1 is SGHAT and CDR2 is FQNNGV. V trimming: 1 base; J trimming: 6 bases; junction bases outside the gene matches: 5. CDR3 sequence reads: CASSLVSGGLEQYF. For the CDR3, the DNA is TGTGCCAGCAGCTTAGTTTCGGGAGGGCTCGAGCAGTACTTC.

As DNA, the CDR3 is TGTGCCAGTAGTATAGATCCCATGAACACTGAAGCTTTCTTT. It specifies CASSIDPMNTEAFF. The chain combines TRBV19 with TRBJ1-1; D gene ambiguous. V gave up 0 bases and J gave up 0 bases, with 5 bases separating them. Germline CDR1 LNHDA, CDR2 SQIVND (reference sequence). This CDR3 region has 14 residues.

This CDR3 is CSVALYSYNEQFF. CDR3 coding DNA: TGCAGCGTTGCGCTCTACAGCTACAATGAGCAGTTCTTC. This chain joins TRBV29-1 and TRBJ2-1; D remains ambiguous. CDR1 and CDR2 (germline): SQVTM, ANQGSEA. The CDR3 runs 13 residues. V lost 4 bases and J lost 3, with 10 bases in between.

The chain employs TRBV6-2 or TRBV6-3 and TRBJ1-2, with D possibly matching TRBD1 (6 bases). V lost 2 bases to trimming and J lost 8 bases, with 15 bases between them. CDR3 length equals 14 residues. Germline V lookup: CDR1 MNHEY, CDR2 SVGEGT. CDR3: CASSYSGGAQGYTF. The CDR3 DNA sequence: TGTGCCAGCAGTTACAGCGGGGGGGCCCAAGGCTACACCTTC.

The V and J genes are TRBV2 and TRBJ2-1, with 9 bases that match TRBD2. Germline CDR1 SNHLY, CDR2 FYNNEI. The V and J ends lost 6 bases and 9 bases, in that order; junction bases with no gene match: 12. The CDR3 loop spans 15 amino acids. CDR3 DNA sequence: TGTGCCAGCAGAAATAGCGGGAGTGAGAGGAGTGAGCAGTTCTTC. This codes for CASRNSGSERSEQFF. The variable domain in full, completed from reference TRBV2 and TRBJ2-1, reads EPEVTQTPSHQVTQMGQEVILRCVPISNHLYFYWYRQILGQKVEFLVSFYNNEISEKSEIFDDQFSVERPDGSNFTLKIRSTKLEDSAMYFCASRNSGSERSEQFFGPGTRLTVL.

This chain links TRBV19 with TRBJ1-1, with 7 bases aligning to TRBD1. Germline CDR1 is LNHDA and CDR2 is SQIVND (reference sequence). CDR3 length equals 11 residues. Unmatched junction bases numbered 4, after V lost 10 bases and J lost 5 bases. CDR3 in amino acids: CAIHRGTEAFF. The CDR3 region has the DNA TGTGCCATACACAGGGGTACTGAAGCTTTCTTT. Based on the CDR3 plus reference TRBV19 and TRBJ1-1, the full variable domain is DGGITQSPKYLFRKEGQNVTLSCEQNLNHDAMYWYRQDPGQGLRLIYYSQIVNDFQKGDIAEGYSVSREKKESFPLTVTSAQKNPTAFYLCAIHRGTEAFFGQGTRLTVV.

The chain links TRBV3-1 (or the pseudogene TRBV3-2) to TRBJ1-2, with a weak D call TRBD1 (6 bases). The germline V gene encodes CDR1 LGHDT and CDR2 YNNKEL (reference sequence). The germline V and J ends were trimmed by 4 bases and 4 bases, with 16 bases remaining between them. This CDR3 is 15 amino acids long. CDR3 protein: CASSPEKGRGYGYTF. In nucleotides, the CDR3 is TGTGCCAGCAGCCCCGAGAAGGGCAGGGGCTATGGCTACACCTTC.

This chain uses TRBV3-1 (or the pseudogene TRBV3-2) with TRBJ2-3, with D maybe TRBD2 (5 bases). With 7 bases removed from V and 4 bases from J, the gap between germline ends came to 9 bases. Germline CDR1 LGHDT, CDR2 YNNKEL (reference sequence). The CDR3 contains 12 residues. The CDR3 here is CASNLLADTQYF. The CDR3 nucleotides read TGTGCCAGCAACCTACTAGCAGATACGCAGTATTTT.

The chain combines TRBV7-2 with TRBJ1-2, with D possibly matching TRBD1 (6 bases). The CDR3 is 16 amino acids. Germline V lookup: CDR1 SGHTA, CDR2 FQGNSA. V was pared by 1 base and J by 4 bases, with 16 bases between. CDR3 sequence: CASSLGGIGQFYGYTF. In DNA form, the CDR3 reads TGTGCCAGCAGCTTAGGGGGGATAGGACAGTTCTATGGCTACACCTTC.

CDR3 amino acids: CASSPRGQVNTEAFF. CDR3 DNA sequence: TGTGCCAGCTCACCGAGGGGGCAGGTGAACACTGAAGCTTTCTTT. V usage is TRBV18 and J usage is TRBJ1-1; TRBD1 aligns across 7 bases. The CDR3 contains 15 residues. The V segment lost 3 bases and the J segment 0 bases; nucleotides outside the gene matches: 4. Germline CDR1 reads KGHSH; CDR2 reads LQKENI.

The chain recombines TRBV10-3 with TRBJ1-2; 8 bases match TRBD1. This CDR3 is 14 amino acids long. CDR1 is ENHRY, CDR2 SYGVKD, per germline. Trimming cost V 1 base and J 7 bases; bases outside gene matches: 5. The CDR3 loop reads CAISEYGQGGGYTF. DNA of the CDR3: TGTGCCATCAGTGAGTACGGACAGGGCGGTGGCTACACCTTC.

The gene calls are TRBV18 and TRBJ2-5, with 11 bases matching TRBD2. Per the germline V gene, CDR1 is KGHSH and CDR2 is LQKENI. V was clipped by 3 bases and J by 4 bases; unmatched bases: 19. The CDR3 is 20 amino acids. The CDR3 DNA follows: TGTGCCAGCTCACCTCTCGGACCTAGCGGGAGGAGGGGGACTGGAGAGACCCAGTACTTC. This translates into CASSPLGPSGRRGTGETQYF.

This sequence joins TRBV24-1 and TRBJ1-3; 7 nucleotides line up with TRBD1. The germline V gene has CDR1 KGHDR and CDR2 SFDVKD. J lost 2 bases, V lost 4 bases, and 10 bases had no gene match. The CDR3 contains 17 residues. The CDR3 loop is CATSEQKGAKTGNTIYF. The CDR3 DNA reads as TGTGCCACCAGTGAGCAGAAGGGGGCGAAAACTGGAAACACCATATATTTT.

This clone was detected only a few times. The V gene is TRBV5-1, the J gene TRBJ1-1; D gene ambiguous. Germline CDR1 reads SGHRS; CDR2 reads YFSETQ. This CDR3 is 13 amino acids long. V lost 1 base, J lost 3 bases, and 7 bases lay in between. The CDR3 region has the DNA TGCGCCAGCAGCTTGATACCGGACACTGAAGCTTTCTTT. The encoded protein is CASSLIPDTEAFF.

The CDR3 loop reads CASSQGVNPNTLNSYEQYF. CDR3 nucleotides: TGTGCCAGCAGCCAAGGTGTGAATCCGAACACACTAAATTCCTACGAGCAGTACTTC. This rearrangement joins TRBV4-2 to TRBJ2-7; D not certain. Germline loops: CDR1 LGHNA, CDR2 YNFKEQ. CDR3 size: 19 residues. V was cut by 1 base and J by 1 base, with 23 bases left in between.